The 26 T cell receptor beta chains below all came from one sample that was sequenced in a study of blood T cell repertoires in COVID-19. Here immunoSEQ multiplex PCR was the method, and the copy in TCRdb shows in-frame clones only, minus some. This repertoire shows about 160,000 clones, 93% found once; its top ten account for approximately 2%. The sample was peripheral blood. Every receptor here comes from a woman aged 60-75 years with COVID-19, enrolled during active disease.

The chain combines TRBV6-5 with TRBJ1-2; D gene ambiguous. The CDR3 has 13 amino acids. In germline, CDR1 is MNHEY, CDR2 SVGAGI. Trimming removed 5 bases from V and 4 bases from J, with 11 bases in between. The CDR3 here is CASSSQAAYGYTF. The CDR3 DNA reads TGTGCCAGCAGTAGCCAGGCCGCCTATGGCTACACCTTC.

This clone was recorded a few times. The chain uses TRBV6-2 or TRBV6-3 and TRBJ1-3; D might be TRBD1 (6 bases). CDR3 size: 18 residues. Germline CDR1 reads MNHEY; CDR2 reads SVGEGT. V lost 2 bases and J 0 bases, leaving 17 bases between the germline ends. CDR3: CASSYRRTAIFSGNTIYF. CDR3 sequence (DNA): TGTGCCAGCAGTTACCGCCGGACAGCAATATTCTCTGGAAACACCATATATTTT.

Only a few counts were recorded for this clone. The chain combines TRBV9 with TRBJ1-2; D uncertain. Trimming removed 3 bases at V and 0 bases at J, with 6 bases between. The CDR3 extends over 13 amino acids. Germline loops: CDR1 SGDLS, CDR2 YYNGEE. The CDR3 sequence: CASSDSSNYGYTF. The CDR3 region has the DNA TGTGCCAGCAGCGACAGCTCTAACTATGGCTACACCTTC.

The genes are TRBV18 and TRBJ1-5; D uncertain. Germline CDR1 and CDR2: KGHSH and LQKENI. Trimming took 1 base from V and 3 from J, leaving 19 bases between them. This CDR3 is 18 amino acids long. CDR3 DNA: TGTGCCAGCTCACCACAGGCGCACCTCAGGACTCCCAATCAGCCCCAGCATTTT. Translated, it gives CASSPQAHLRTPNQPQHF.

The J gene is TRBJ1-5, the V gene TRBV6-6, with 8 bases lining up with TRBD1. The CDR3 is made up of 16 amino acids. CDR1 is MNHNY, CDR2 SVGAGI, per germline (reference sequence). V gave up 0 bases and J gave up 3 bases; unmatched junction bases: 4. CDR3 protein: CASSYSNRGDNQPQHF. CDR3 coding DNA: TGTGCCAGCAGTTACTCGAACAGGGGGGACAATCAGCCCCAGCATTTT.

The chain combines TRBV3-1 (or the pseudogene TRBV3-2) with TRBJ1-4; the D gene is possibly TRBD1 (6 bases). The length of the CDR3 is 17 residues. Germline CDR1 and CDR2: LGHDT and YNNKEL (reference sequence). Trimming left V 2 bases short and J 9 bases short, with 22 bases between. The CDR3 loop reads CASSQYRPTRDTKKLFF. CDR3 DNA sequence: TGTGCCAGCAGCCAATACCGACCGACCCGGGACACCAAAAAACTGTTTTTT.

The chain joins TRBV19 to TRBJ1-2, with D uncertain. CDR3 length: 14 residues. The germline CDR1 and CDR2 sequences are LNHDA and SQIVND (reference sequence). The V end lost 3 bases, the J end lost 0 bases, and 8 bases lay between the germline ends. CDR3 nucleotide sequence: TGTGCCAGTAGTATCATTGAGGCTAACTATGGCTACACCTTC. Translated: CASSIIEANYGYTF.

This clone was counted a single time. The CDR3 reads CASAITQRERDTEAFF. CDR3 sequence (DNA): TGCGCCAGCGCAATAACACAAAGGGAGAGGGACACTGAAGCTTTCTTT. The genes are TRBV5-1 and TRBJ1-1; no clear D gene. Germline-derived CDR1 and CDR2 are SGHRS and YFSETQ. The V and J ends lost 7 bases and 3 bases respectively, with 22 bases between them. The CDR3 runs to 16 residues. Full variable domain (rest looked up from reference TRBV5-1 and TRBJ1-1): KAGVTQTPRYLIKTRGQQVTLSCSPISGHRSVSWYQQTPGQGLQFLFEYFSETQRNKGNFPGRFSGRQFSNSRSEMNVSTLELGDSALYLCASAITQRERDTEAFFGQGTRLTVV.

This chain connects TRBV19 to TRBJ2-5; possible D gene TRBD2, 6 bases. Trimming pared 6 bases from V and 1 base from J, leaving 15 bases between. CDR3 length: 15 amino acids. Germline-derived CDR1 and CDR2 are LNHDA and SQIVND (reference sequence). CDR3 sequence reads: CASSLRRGLQETQYF. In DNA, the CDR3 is TGTGCCAGTAGCTTGAGGAGGGGTCTCCAAGAGACCCAGTACTTC.

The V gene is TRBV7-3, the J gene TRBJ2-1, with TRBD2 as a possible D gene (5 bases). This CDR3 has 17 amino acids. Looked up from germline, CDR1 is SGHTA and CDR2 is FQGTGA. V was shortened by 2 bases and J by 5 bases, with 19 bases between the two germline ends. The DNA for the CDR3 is TGTGCCAGCAGCTTATTAAAGAGGGTCCAACACGACAATGAGCAGTTCTTC. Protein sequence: CASSLLKRVQHDNEQFF.

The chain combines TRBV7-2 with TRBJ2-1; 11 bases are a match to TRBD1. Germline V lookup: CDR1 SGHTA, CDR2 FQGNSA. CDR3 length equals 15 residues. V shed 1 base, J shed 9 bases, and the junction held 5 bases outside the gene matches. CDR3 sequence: CASSLGGQGVVEQFF. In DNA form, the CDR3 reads TGTGCCAGCAGCTTAGGGGGACAGGGGGTGGTTGAGCAGTTCTTC. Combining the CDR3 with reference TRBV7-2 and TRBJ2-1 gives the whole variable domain GAGVSQSPSNKVTEKGKDVELRCDPISGHTALYWYRQSLGQGLEFLIYFQGNSAPDKSGLPSDRFSAERTGGSVSTLTIQRTQQEDSAVYLCASSLGGQGVVEQFFGPGTRLTVL.

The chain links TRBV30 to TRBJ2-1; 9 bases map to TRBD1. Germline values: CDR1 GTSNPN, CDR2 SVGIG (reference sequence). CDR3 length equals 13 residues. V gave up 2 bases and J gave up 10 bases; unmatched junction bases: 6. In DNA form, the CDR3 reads TGTGCCTGGAGTCCCGGGACAGGGTCCGAGCAGTTCTTC. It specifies CAWSPGTGSEQFF.

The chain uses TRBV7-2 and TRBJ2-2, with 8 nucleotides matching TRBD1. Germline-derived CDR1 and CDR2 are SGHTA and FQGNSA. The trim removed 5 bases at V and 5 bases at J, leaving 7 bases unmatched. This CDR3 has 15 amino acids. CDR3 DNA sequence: TGTGCCAGCAGCCCCGGACAGGGTAGTACCGGGGAGCTGTTTTTT. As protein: CASSPGQGSTGELFF.

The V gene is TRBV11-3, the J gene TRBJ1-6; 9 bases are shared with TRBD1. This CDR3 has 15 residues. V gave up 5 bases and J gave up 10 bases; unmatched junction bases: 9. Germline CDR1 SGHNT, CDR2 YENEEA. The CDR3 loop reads CASSPRDRVVSPLHF. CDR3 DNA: TGTGCCAGCAGCCCCCGGGACAGGGTGGTATCACCCCTCCACTTT.

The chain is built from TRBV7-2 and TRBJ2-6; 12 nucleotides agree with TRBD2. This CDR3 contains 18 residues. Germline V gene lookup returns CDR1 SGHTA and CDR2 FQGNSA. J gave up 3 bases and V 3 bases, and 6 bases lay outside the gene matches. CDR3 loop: CASSFSSGGAFGANVLTF. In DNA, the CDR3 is TGTGCCAGCAGCTTCTCTAGCGGGGGGGCCTTTGGGGCCAACGTCCTGACTTTC.

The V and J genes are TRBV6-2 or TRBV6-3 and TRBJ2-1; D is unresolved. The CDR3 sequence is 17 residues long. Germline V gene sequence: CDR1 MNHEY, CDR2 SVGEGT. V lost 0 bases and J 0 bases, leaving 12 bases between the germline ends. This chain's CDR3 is CASSYSRLASSYNEQFF. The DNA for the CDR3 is TGTGCCAGCAGTTACTCAAGACTGGCTAGCTCCTACAATGAGCAGTTCTTC.

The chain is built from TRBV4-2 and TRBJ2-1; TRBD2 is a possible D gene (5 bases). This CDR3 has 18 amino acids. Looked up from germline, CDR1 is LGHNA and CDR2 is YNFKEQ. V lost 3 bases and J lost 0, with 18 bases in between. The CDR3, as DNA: TGTGCCAGCAGCCAGGAGTTAGGACTTTCAAGCTCCTACAATGAGCAGTTCTTC. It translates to CASSQELGLSSSYNEQFF.

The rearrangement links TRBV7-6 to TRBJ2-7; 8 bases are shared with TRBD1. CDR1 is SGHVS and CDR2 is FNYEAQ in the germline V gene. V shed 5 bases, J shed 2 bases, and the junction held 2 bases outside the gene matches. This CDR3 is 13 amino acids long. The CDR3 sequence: CASSRDRTYEQYF. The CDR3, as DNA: TGTGCCAGCAGCCGGGACAGGACCTACGAGCAGTACTTC.

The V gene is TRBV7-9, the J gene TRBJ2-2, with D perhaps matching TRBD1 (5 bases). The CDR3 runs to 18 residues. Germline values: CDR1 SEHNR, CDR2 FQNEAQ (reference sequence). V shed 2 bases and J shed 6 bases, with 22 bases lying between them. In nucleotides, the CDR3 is TGTGCCAGCAGCTTATACGGCCAGGGTCTAAGGAAGGCCGGGGAGCTGTTTTTT. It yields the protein CASSLYGQGLRKAGELFF. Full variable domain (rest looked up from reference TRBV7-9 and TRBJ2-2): DTGVSQNPRHKITKRGQNVTFRCDPISEHNRLYWYRQTLGQGPEFLTYFQNEAQLEKSRLLSDRFSAERPKGSFSTLEIQRTEQGDSAMYLCASSLYGQGLRKAGELFFGEGSRLTVL.

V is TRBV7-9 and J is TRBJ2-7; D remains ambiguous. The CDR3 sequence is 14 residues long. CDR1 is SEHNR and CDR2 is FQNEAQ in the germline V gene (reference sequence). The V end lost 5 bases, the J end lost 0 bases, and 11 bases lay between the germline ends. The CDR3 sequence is CASSPMASSYEQYF. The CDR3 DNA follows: TGTGCCAGCAGCCCCATGGCTAGCTCCTACGAGCAGTACTTC.

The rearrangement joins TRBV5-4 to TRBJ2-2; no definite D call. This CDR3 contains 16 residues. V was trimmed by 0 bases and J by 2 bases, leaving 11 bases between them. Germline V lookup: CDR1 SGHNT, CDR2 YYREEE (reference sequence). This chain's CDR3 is CASSLDTSINTGELFF. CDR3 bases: TGTGCCAGCAGCTTGGACACAAGTATAAACACCGGGGAGCTGTTTTTT.

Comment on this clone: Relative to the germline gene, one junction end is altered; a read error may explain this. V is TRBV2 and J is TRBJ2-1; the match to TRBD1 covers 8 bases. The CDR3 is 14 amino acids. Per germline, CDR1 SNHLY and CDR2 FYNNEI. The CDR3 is CASDLQGQGGPYVF. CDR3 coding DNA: TGTGCCAGCGACCTCCAAGGACAGGGTGGTCCCTATGTCTTC.

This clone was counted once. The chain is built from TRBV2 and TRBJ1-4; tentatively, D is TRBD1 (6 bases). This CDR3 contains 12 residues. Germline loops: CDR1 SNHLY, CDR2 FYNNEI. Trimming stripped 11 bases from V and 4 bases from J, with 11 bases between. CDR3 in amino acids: CAGGAGNEKLFF. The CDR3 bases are TGTGCCGGGGGGGCGGGTAATGAAAAACTGTTTTTT.

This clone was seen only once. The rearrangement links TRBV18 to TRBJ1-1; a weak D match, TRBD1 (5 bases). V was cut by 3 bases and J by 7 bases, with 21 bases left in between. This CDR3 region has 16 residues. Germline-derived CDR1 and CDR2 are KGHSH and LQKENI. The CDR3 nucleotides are TGTGCCAGCTCACCCCTGGACACCTTACCGGGGGATGAAGCTTTCTTT. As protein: CASSPLDTLPGDEAFF.

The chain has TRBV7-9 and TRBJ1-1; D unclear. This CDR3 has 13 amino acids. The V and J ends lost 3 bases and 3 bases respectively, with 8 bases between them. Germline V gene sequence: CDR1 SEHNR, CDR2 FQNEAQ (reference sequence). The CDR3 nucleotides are TGTGCCAGCAGCTTGATTGGAGACACTGAAGCTTTCTTT. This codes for CASSLIGDTEAFF. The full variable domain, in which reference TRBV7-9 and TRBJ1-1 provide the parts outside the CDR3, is DTGVSQNPRHKITKRGQNVTFRCDPISEHNRLYWYRQTLGQGPEFLTYFQNEAQLEKSRLLSDRFSAERPKGSFSTLEIQRTEQGDSAMYLCASSLIGDTEAFFGQGTRLTVV.

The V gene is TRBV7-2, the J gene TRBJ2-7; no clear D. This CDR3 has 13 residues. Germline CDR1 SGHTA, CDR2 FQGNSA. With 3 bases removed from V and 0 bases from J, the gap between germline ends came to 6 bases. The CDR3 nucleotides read TGTGCCAGCAGCTTGTCCAGCTCCTACGAGCAGTACTTC. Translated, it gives CASSLSSSYEQYF.